This T cell receptor beta chain was profiled in a study of OX40 agonist ivuxolimab in advanced cancers. Whole-study context: Patients got intravenous ivuxolimab at 0.01 to 10 mg/kg every 2 weeks. Study-level findings and limits: The investigators did not determine what antigen specificity the expanded peripheral T cells had.

CDR1 is SGHKS and CDR2 is YYEKEE in the germline V gene (reference sequence). The CDR3 has 17 amino acids. The ends lost 8 bases at V and 0 bases at J; junction bases unmatched: 11. The data were produced by immunoSEQ multiplex PCR, yet TCRdb's version contains in-frame clones alone and is incomplete. This table holds over 40,000 clones, approximately 84% found once. About this clone itself: Its antigen remains unknown.

The receptor was derived from an adult with an advanced solid tumor such as melanoma, head and neck, liver or kidney cancer. The chain couples TRBV5-5 to TRBJ2-2; TRBD1 matches 9 bases. Source: CD4+ or CD8+ T cells sorted from blood, taken in a trial of the OX40 agonist ivuxolimab. CDR3 in DNA: TGTGCCAGTAAAGGACAGGGGATACAAGCGAACACCGGGGAGCTGTTTTTT. Its protein product is CASKGQGIQANTGELFF. Combining the CDR3 with reference TRBV5-5 and TRBJ2-2 gives the whole variable domain DAGVTQSPTHLIKTRGQQVTLRCSPISGHKSVSWYQQVLGQGPQFIFQYYEKEERGRGNFPDRFSARQFPNYSSELNVNALLLGDSALYLCASKGQGIQANTGELFFGEGSRLTVL.